The 18 T cell receptor beta chains in this list originate from one sample, sequenced in a study of control samples from healthy donors and cancer patients. Profiling relied on immunoSEQ multiplex PCR, and the TCRdb table lists in-frame clones only, not all of them. The sample yields almost 85,000 clones, around 94% seen once. Sequencing input: blood. These receptors were taken from a woman between 18 and 30 years old in good health.

This chain uses TRBV7-2 with TRBJ1-3; D gene unclear. The CDR3 has 14 residues. Germline lookup yields CDR1 SGHTA and CDR2 FQGNSA. V gave up 1 base and J gave up 4 bases, with 8 bases separating them. The CDR3 spells CASSLGGVGNTIYF. The CDR3 region has the DNA TGTGCCAGCAGCTTAGGGGGTGTAGGAAACACCATATATTTT.

The V and J genes are TRBV6-2 or TRBV6-3 and TRBJ1-1; 10 bases match TRBD1. Per germline, CDR1 MNHEY and CDR2 SVGEGT. The ends lost 5 bases at V and 3 bases at J; junction bases unmatched: 6. This CDR3 has 15 amino acids. This CDR3 is CASSPGTGEDTEAFF. In nucleotides, the CDR3 is TGTGCCAGCAGTCCCGGGACAGGGGAGGACACTGAAGCTTTCTTT.

This sequence joins TRBV14 and TRBJ1-1; D is uncertain. CDR1 is SGHDN and CDR2 is FVKESK in the germline V gene. The CDR3 length is 15 residues. V was pared by 0 bases and J by 4 bases, with 12 bases between. CDR3 amino acids: CASSQEMVGGTEAFF. The CDR3 DNA reads TGTGCCAGCAGCCAAGAGATGGTGGGCGGCACTGAAGCTTTCTTT.

This chain connects TRBV27 to TRBJ2-7; D not certain. Per germline, CDR1 MNHEY and CDR2 SMNVEV (reference sequence). V dropped 8 bases and J dropped 2 bases, with 13 bases sitting between them. The CDR3 is 13 amino acids. CDR3 coding DNA: TGTGCCAGCGGCTCGGCAAGTACCTACGAGCAGTACTTC. Protein: CASGSASTYEQYF.

The CDR3 coding sequence is TGTGCCAGTAGTAACGGTCCTTTCTACGAGCAGTACTTC. Translated: CASSNGPFYEQYF. The V and J genes are TRBV19 and TRBJ2-7; D ambiguous. The CDR3 is 13 amino acids. V was pared by 4 bases and J by 3 bases, with 10 bases between. Germline assignment: CDR1 LNHDA and CDR2 SQIVND (reference sequence).

On this clone: Possible read error: a much larger clone is one base away. In this CDR3 the conserved last residue, phenylalanine or tryptophan, is missing, so a read error is likely. V and J are TRBV27 and TRBJ2-7; D call uncertain. The CDR3 covers 11 residues. Germline CDR1 MNHEY, CDR2 SMNVEV (reference sequence). Trimming took 4 bases from V and 3 from J, leaving 4 bases between them. Here the CDR3 reads CASSSHYEQYL. Written as DNA, the CDR3 is TGTGCCAGCAGTTCTCACTACGAGCAGTACCTC.

A single count supports this clone. The rearrangement uses TRBV19 and TRBJ2-7; 9 bases map to TRBD2. The CDR3 totals 15 residues. J lost 0 bases, V lost 3 bases, and 3 bases had no gene match. Germline V CDR1 and CDR2: LNHDA, SQIVND (reference sequence). Here the CDR3 reads CASSISGSSSYEQYF. The CDR3 bases are TGTGCCAGTAGTATTAGCGGGAGTTCCTCCTACGAGCAGTACTTC.

J is TRBJ1-5 and V is TRBV28, with a weak D call TRBD1 (5 bases). V was cut by 5 bases and J by 2 bases, with 19 bases left in between. Germline V gene lookup returns CDR1 MDHEN and CDR2 SYDVKM. The CDR3 is 17 residues long. The DNA of the CDR3 is TGTGCCAGCAGTGAGATCGGGAAAACAGGCCGCAATCAGCCCCAGCATTTT. Protein: CASSEIGKTGRNQPQHF.

This clone occurred once. The rearrangement joins TRBV10-2 to TRBJ2-7; 10 bases fit TRBD2. Germline CDR1 WSHSY, CDR2 SAAADI. Trimming took 3 bases from V and 4 from J; bases not matched to a gene: 3. CDR3 length: 14 residues. The CDR3 region is CASSDSGGTYEQYF. In nucleotides, the CDR3 is TGCGCCAGCAGTGATAGCGGGGGGACTTACGAGCAGTACTTC.

This clone was found once. This rearrangement joins TRBV7-3 to TRBJ2-3, with TRBD2 matching over 15 bases. The CDR3 runs 17 residues. The junction had 5 bases not matched to a gene; V was cut back by 5 bases and J by 2 bases. CDR1 is SGHTA and CDR2 is FQGTGA in the germline V gene. The CDR3 nucleotides are TGTGCCAGCAGCCTAGGACTAGCGGGAGGGATCACAGATACGCAGTATTTT. Protein: CASSLGLAGGITDTQYF.

J is TRBJ2-2 and V is TRBV4-1, with D possibly being TRBD1 (6 bases). Trimming removed 4 bases from V and 0 bases from J, with 9 bases in between. Germline V lookup: CDR1 MGHRA, CDR2 YSYEKL. The CDR3 runs 15 residues. CDR3 protein: CASSPRTANTGELFF. The DNA of the CDR3 is TGCGCCAGCAGCCCCCGGACAGCGAACACCGGGGAGCTGTTTTTT.

The chain is built from TRBV19 and TRBJ2-2; D may be TRBD1 (5 bases). CDR3 length: 15 amino acids. The germline V gene encodes CDR1 LNHDA and CDR2 SQIVND (reference sequence). V was clipped by 3 bases and J by 2 bases, with 10 bases between them. The chain's CDR3 is CASSMGQVNTGELFF. The CDR3 DNA follows: TGTGCCAGTAGTATGGGGCAGGTAAACACCGGGGAGCTGTTTTTT.

The chain has TRBV7-3 and TRBJ2-7; TRBD1 or TRBD2 may be the D gene (6 bases each). The CDR3 consists of 18 residues. The ends were cut back, 3 bases at V and 0 bases at J, with 21 bases in the middle. Germline V gene data show CDR1 as SGHTA and CDR2 as FQGTGA. The CDR3 nucleotides are TGTGCCAGCAGCTTTGGCTCCCAGAGGGGGGTGAGCTCCTACGAGCAGTACTTC. This codes for CASSFGSQRGVSSYEQYF.

J is TRBJ2-5 and V is TRBV4-2; tentatively, D is TRBD2 (7 bases). The germline V gene encodes CDR1 LGHNA and CDR2 YNFKEQ. The V end lost 4 bases, the J end lost 0 bases, and 15 bases lay between the germline ends. This CDR3 has 16 residues. CDR3 nucleotide sequence: TGTGCCAGCAGCCCGAGGGGGGGGGCGAACCAAGAGACCCAGTACTTC. Residues: CASSPRGGANQETQYF.

The chain employs TRBV3-1 (or the pseudogene TRBV3-2) and TRBJ2-5, with no clear D. V lost 1 base and J 0 bases, leaving 6 bases between the germline ends. Germline V gives CDR1 LGHDT, CDR2 YNNKEL (reference sequence). The CDR3 has 14 amino acids. This CDR3 is CASSQVLNQETQYF. The CDR3 DNA is TGTGCCAGCAGCCAAGTTCTCAACCAAGAGACCCAGTACTTC.

The V and J genes are TRBV6-1 and TRBJ2-2, with D possibly matching TRBD1 (6 bases). Germline CDR1 and CDR2: MNHNS and SASEGT. The V gene lost 0 bases and the J gene lost 4 bases, with 9 bases spanning the gap. CDR3 size: 15 residues. CDR3 loop: CASSEAWTATGELFF. The CDR3, as DNA: TGTGCCAGCAGTGAAGCGTGGACAGCCACCGGGGAGCTGTTTTTT.

This clone was seen a few times. V and J are TRBV6-4 and TRBJ2-3; 10 nucleotides agree with TRBD2. CDR1 and CDR2 (germline): MRHNA, SNTAGT. The CDR3 is 15 residues long. The V gene end was trimmed by 8 bases and the J gene end by 3 bases; junction bases not matched to a gene: 8. The CDR3 spells CASARLAGTTDTQYF. Here the CDR3 DNA reads TGTGCCAGCGCCAGACTAGCGGGTACTACAGATACGCAGTATTTT.

The chain uses TRBV5-6 and TRBJ2-1; 13 bases line up with TRBD2. Germline trimming cut 3 bases from V and 12 bases from J; bases unmatched to any gene: 15. The CDR3 has 17 residues. CDR1 is SGHDT, CDR2 YYEEEE, per germline. The CDR3 nucleotides are TGTGCCAGCAGCTCCATGCCCGGACTAGCGGGAGAGTCGGGGCAGTTCTTC. The encoded protein is CASSSMPGLAGESGQFF.